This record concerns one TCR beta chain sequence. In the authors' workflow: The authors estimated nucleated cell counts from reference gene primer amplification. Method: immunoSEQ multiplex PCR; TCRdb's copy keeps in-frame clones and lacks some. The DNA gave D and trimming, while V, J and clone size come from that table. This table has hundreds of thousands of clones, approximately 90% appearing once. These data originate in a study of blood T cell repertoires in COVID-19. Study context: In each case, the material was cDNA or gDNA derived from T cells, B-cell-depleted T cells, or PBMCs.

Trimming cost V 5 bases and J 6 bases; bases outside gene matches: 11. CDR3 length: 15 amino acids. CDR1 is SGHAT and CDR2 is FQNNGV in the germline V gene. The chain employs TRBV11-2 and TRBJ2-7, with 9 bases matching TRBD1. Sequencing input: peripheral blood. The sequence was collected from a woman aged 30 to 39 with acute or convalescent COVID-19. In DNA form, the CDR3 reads TGTGCCAGCAGCCTGGGTGTACAGGGGGCTTCCGAGCAGTACTTC. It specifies CASSLGVQGASEQYF.